The 18 T cell receptor beta chains below all came from one sample that was sequenced in a study of T cell repertoires in cytomegalovirus infection. TCRdb itself ran the reads through MiXCR, one entry per CDR3 protein. There are some 940,000 distinct CDR3 sequences in the sample; around 30% occur only once, and 11% to 15% lies in the top ten. These receptors are not linked to any known antigen. The sample in question was cultured CD8+ T cells from PBMCs, obtained from culture after CMV antigen stimulation. These receptors were collected from a human donor in good health (CMV status not recorded). Some clones in this sample may be carry-over from other donors' samples.

CDR3 in amino acids: CASRVGNTGELFF. The DNA of the CDR3 is TGTGCCAGCAGGGTAGGGAACACCGGGGAGCTGTTTTTT. The chain combines TRBV6-5 with TRBJ2-2; D not resolved. V was trimmed by 6 bases and J by 1 base, leaving 6 bases between them. The CDR3 sequence is 13 residues long. Germline V gene data show CDR1 as MNHEY and CDR2 as SVGAGI.

This chain connects TRBV27 to TRBJ2-5; D not resolved. From germline, CDR1 is MNHEY and CDR2 SMNVEV (reference sequence). The CDR3 runs to 13 residues. Trimming stripped 6 bases from V and 5 bases from J, with 13 bases between. CDR3 amino acids: CASRSGWDETQYF. Here the CDR3 DNA reads TGTGCCAGCAGATCAGGTTGGGATGAGACCCAGTACTTC.

Ten or more counts support this clonotype. This chain uses TRBV7-8 with TRBJ1-5, with a tentative D call TRBD1 (5 bases). V gave up 4 bases and J gave up 0 bases, with 13 bases separating them. The CDR3 spans 16 residues. CDR1 is SGHVS and CDR2 is FQNEAQ in the germline V gene. This CDR3 is CASSSGGQYSNQPQHF. The CDR3 region has the DNA TGTGCCAGCAGCTCGGGGGGTCAGTATAGCAATCAGCCCCAGCATTTT.

This clonotype was picked up a small number of times. J is TRBJ2-2 and V is TRBV24-1, with D perhaps matching TRBD1 (5 bases). The CDR3 loop spans 16 amino acids. V lost 4 bases and J 0 bases, leaving 11 bases between the germline ends. Germline V gene lookup returns CDR1 KGHDR and CDR2 SFDVKD. As DNA, the CDR3 is TGTGCCACCAGTGACGACAGATTTTCGAACACCGGGGAGCTGTTTTTT. This codes for CATSDDRFSNTGELFF.

This clonotype was detected ten times or more. The J gene is TRBJ2-3, the V gene TRBV7-6; TRBD2 agrees at 13 bases. CDR3 size: 17 residues. J was trimmed by 2 bases and V by 5 bases; bases with no gene match: 7. From germline, CDR1 is SGHVS and CDR2 FNYEAQ. CDR3 nucleotides: TGTGCCAGCAGCCCCAGGACTAGCGGGGGTACCACAGATACGCAGTATTTT. Translation gives CASSPRTSGGTTDTQYF.

This clonotype was seen a handful of times. Here the CDR3 reads CSAPGQGANEQFF. DNA for the CDR3: TGCAGTGCACCGGGACAGGGGGCGAATGAGCAGTTCTTC. This chain joins TRBV20-1 and TRBJ2-1; 12 bases match TRBD1. The J segment lost 7 bases and the V segment lost 6 bases, leaving 4 bases of the junction unmatched. CDR3 length: 13 amino acids. CDR1 is DFQATT, CDR2 SNEGSKA, per germline (reference sequence).

This clonotype has a handful of counts. CDR3 loop: CASSSGRGGYTEAFF. The CDR3 coding sequence is TGTGCCAGCAGCTCGGGACGTGGGGGCTACACTGAAGCTTTCTTT. The chain carries TRBV7-9 and TRBJ1-1; a possible D gene is TRBD1 (6 bases). CDR3 size: 15 residues. V shed 4 bases and J shed 3 bases, with 15 bases lying between them. Germline lookup yields CDR1 SEHNR and CDR2 FQNEAQ (reference sequence).

This clonotype was seen a handful of times. The chain carries TRBV5-5 and TRBJ2-1; 8 nucleotides line up with TRBD1. V lost 4 bases and J lost 5; bases outside the gene matches: 11. From germline, CDR1 is SGHKS and CDR2 YYEKEE (reference sequence). The CDR3 loop spans 16 amino acids. In DNA form, the CDR3 reads TGTGCCAGCAGCGACATCAGGGGGCAGCGGAACAATGAGCAGTTCTTC. Amino acids: CASSDIRGQRNNEQFF. The entire variable domain, with the rest obtained from reference TRBV5-5 and TRBJ2-1, is as follows: DAGVTQSPTHLIKTRGQQVTLRCSPISGHKSVSWYQQVLGQGPQFIFQYYEKEERGRGNFPDRFSARQFPNYSSELNVNALLLGDSALYLCASSDIRGQRNNEQFFGPGTRLTVL.

This clonotype has only a few counts. The rearrangement uses TRBV5-5 and TRBJ2-1; TRBD2 matches 10 bases. After removal of 0 bases from V and 2 bases from J, the junction contained 5 bases not matched to a gene. Per germline, CDR1 SGHKS and CDR2 YYEKEE (reference sequence). The CDR3 is 17 residues long. The CDR3: CASSLASGGGAYNEQFF. The CDR3 nucleotides read TGTGCCAGCAGCTTGGCTAGCGGGGGAGGAGCCTACAATGAGCAGTTCTTC.

This sequence joins TRBV4-1 and TRBJ2-1; a weak D match, TRBD1 (6 bases). The germline V gene encodes CDR1 MGHRA and CDR2 YSYEKL. V was shortened by 0 bases and J by 9 bases, with 15 bases between the two germline ends. The CDR3 extends over 15 amino acids. In DNA form, the CDR3 reads TGCGCCAGCAGCCAAGAAAGCAGGGGTGGGAGTGAGCAGTTCTTC. Its protein is CASSQESRGGSEQFF.

V gene TRBV9 combines with J gene TRBJ2-2; the D gene is possibly TRBD1 (5 bases). Germline CDR1 reads SGDLS; CDR2 reads YYNGEE. The CDR3 loop spans 16 amino acids. Trimming took 0 bases from V and 2 from J, leaving 11 bases between them. The CDR3 sequence: CASSVGTGVNTGELFF. In DNA form, the CDR3 reads TGTGCCAGCAGCGTAGGTACAGGAGTAAACACCGGGGAGCTGTTTTTT.

This clonotype has more than one count but fewer than ten. The chain links TRBV28 to TRBJ1-2; D gene uncertain. CDR3 size: 17 residues. Deletions cut 1 base from V and 4 bases from J, with 19 bases between. Germline V gives CDR1 MDHEN, CDR2 SYDVKM. The CDR3 loop is CASSLLGYGGVGYGYTF. CDR3 nucleotides: TGTGCCAGCAGTTTATTGGGGTATGGTGGTGTGGGCTATGGCTACACCTTC.

This clonotype was counted ten times or more. This rearrangement joins TRBV18 to TRBJ1-1; 7 bases line up with TRBD1. CDR3 length: 13 residues. Germline CDR1 and CDR2: KGHSH and LQKENI. Trimming took 5 bases from V and 4 from J; bases not matched to a gene: 4. CDR3 DNA sequence: TGTGCCAGCTCATTCAGGGGGATCACTGAAGCTTTCTTT. Translated, it gives CASSFRGITEAFF.

This clonotype was picked up a small number of times. The chain joins TRBV2 to TRBJ1-5, with D tentatively TRBD1 (5 bases). CDR1 and CDR2 (germline): SNHLY, FYNNEI. This CDR3 has 13 amino acids. Between the trimmed V and J ends, which lost 1 base and 7 bases, there was a span of 8 bases. The CDR3, as DNA: TGTGCCAGCAGTGAAGTGCAGGGCCAGCCCCAGCATTTT. Its translation: CASSEVQGQPQHF.

The chain has TRBV7-8 and TRBJ2-3; 9 nucleotides match TRBD2. Germline V gene data show CDR1 as SGHVS and CDR2 as FQNEAQ. With V trimmed by 3 bases and J by 6 bases, 10 bases remained unmatched. This CDR3 contains 16 residues. Written as DNA, the CDR3 is TGTGCCAGCAGCTTTCGACTAGCGGATTTAATTGATACGCAGTATTTT. Its protein is CASSFRLADLIDTQYF.

This clonotype came up a few times. The chain combines TRBV7-8 with TRBJ2-7; TRBD2 matches at 9 bases. The CDR3 spans 15 residues. Unmatched junction bases numbered 11, after V lost 5 bases and J lost 6 bases. CDR1 is SGHVS and CDR2 is FQNEAQ in the germline V gene. The chain's CDR3 is CASSPGSSGAGEQYV. Here the CDR3 DNA reads TGTGCCAGCAGCCCGGGGTCTAGCGGGGCGGGCGAGCAGTACGTC.

J is TRBJ2-7 and V is TRBV20-1; possibly TRBD1 for D (5 bases). CDR1 and CDR2 (germline): DFQATT, SNEGSKA (reference sequence). V lost 0 bases to trimming and J lost 2 bases, with 14 bases between them. The CDR3 totals 15 residues. The CDR3 sequence is CSARDFVTEPYEQYF. The CDR3 bases are TGCAGTGCTAGAGACTTCGTGACAGAACCCTACGAGCAGTACTTC.

The chain recombines TRBV19 with TRBJ1-1, with D perhaps TRBD1 (5 bases). Germline V gene data show CDR1 as LNHDA and CDR2 as SQIVND (reference sequence). V gave up 3 bases and J gave up 6 bases, with 17 bases separating them. This CDR3 spans 15 amino acids. In nucleotides, the CDR3 is TGTGCCAGTAGTATTCTTCAGGGTTTTGACTCTGAAGCTTTCTTT. Translation: CASSILQGFDSEAFF.